This entry features one T cell receptor beta chain sequence. As yet, its antigen is unknown. Here immunoSEQ multiplex PCR was the method, and the copy in TCRdb shows in-frame clones only, minus some. The sample consists of about 110,000 clones, about 88% of them appearing once. This record belongs to a study of T cell responses to AZD1222 COVID-19 vaccine. CDR1 and CDR2 from the germline V gene are GTSNPN and SVGIG (reference sequence). V lost 6 bases and J lost 5, with 20 bases in between. The length of the CDR3 is 15 residues. Study-level points and caveats: Reports say nearly half of spike-specific TCRs go after unmutated variant regions. Dominant at 160-218 and 743-854, vaccine-associated CD4 TCRs also spanned spike.

The TCR comes from an adult in good health. V is TRBV30 and J is TRBJ1-5; D call uncertain. The sample in question was peripheral blood, obtained on day 0 of AZD1222 vaccination. Here the CDR3 reads CACSLGRTQYQPQHF. As DNA, the CDR3 is TGTGCCTGCTCCCTTGGACGGACGCAATATCAGCCCCAGCATTTT.